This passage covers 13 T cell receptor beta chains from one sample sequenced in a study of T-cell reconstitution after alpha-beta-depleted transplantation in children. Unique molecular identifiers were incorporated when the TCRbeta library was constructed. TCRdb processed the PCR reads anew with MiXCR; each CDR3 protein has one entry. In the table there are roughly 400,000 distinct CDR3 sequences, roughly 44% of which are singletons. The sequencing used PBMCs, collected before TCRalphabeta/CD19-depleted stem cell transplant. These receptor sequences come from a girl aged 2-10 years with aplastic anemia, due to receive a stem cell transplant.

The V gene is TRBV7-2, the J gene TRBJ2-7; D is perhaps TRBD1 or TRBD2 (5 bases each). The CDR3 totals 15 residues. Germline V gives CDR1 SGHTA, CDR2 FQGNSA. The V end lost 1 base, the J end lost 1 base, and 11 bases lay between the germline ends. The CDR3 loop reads CASSLDYRRSYEQYF. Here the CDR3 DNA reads TGTGCCAGCAGCTTAGACTACAGGAGGTCCTACGAGCAGTACTTC.

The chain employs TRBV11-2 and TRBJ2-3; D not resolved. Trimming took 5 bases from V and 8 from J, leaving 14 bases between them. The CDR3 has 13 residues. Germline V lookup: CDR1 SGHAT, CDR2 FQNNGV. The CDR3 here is CASSVRGDGTQYF. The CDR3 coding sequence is TGTGCCAGCAGCGTGCGAGGAGACGGTACGCAGTATTTT. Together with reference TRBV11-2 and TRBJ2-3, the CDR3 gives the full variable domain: EAGVAQSPRYKIIEKRQSVAFWCNPISGHATLYWYQQILGQGPKLLIQFQNNGVVDDSQLPKDRFSAERLKGVDSTLKIQPAKLEDSAVYLCASSVRGDGTQYFGPGTRLTVL.

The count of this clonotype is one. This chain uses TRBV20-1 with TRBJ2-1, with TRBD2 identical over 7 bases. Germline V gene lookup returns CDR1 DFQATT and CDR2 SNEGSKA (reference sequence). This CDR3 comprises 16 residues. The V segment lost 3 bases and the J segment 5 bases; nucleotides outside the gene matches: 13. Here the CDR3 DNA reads TGCAGTGCTAGGGCCTGGACTAGATGGGGCAACAATGAGCAGTTCTTC. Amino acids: CSARAWTRWGNNEQFF.

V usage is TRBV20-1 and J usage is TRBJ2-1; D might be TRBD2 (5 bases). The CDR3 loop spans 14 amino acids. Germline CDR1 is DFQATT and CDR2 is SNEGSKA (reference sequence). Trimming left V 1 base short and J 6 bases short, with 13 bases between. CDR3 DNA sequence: TGCAGTGCTAGAGTCAACGGGCGGGTCAATGAGCAGTTCTTC. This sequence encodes CSARVNGRVNEQFF.

The CDR3 sequence: CASSSTTINEQFF. CDR3 in DNA: TGTGCCAGCAGTTCCACTACCATCAATGAGCAGTTCTTC. This chain links TRBV6-5 with TRBJ2-1; D ambiguous. The germline V gene has CDR1 MNHEY and CDR2 SVGAGI. The V end was cut by 4 bases, the J end by 6 bases, with 10 bases between. CDR3 size: 13 residues.

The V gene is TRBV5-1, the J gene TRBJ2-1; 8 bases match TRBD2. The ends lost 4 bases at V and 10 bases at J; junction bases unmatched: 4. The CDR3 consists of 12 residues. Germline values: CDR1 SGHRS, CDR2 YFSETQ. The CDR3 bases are TGCGCCAGCAGCCGATTAGCGGGGGAGCAGTTCTTC. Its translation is CASSRLAGEQFF.

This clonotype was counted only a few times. DNA for the CDR3: TGTGCCAGCTCATCCCGTACAACCAACACTGAAGCTTTCTTT. Protein: CASSSRTTNTEAFF. This sequence joins TRBV18 and TRBJ1-1; D is unclear. The CDR3 is 14 residues long. Germline V gene lookup returns CDR1 KGHSH and CDR2 LQKENI. V lost 5 bases, J lost 2 bases, and 12 bases lay in between.

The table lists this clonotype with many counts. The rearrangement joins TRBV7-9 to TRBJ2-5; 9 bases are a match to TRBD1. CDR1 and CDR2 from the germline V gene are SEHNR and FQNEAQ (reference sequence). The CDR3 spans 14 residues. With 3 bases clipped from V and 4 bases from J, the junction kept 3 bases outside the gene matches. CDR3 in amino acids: CASSFGQGRETQYF. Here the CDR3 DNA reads TGTGCCAGCAGCTTCGGACAGGGGCGAGAGACCCAGTACTTC.

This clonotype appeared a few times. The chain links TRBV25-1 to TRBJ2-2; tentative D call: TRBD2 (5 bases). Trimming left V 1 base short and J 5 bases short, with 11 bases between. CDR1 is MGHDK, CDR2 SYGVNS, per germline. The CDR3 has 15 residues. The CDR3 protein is CASSEFRELTGELFF. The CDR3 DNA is TGTGCCAGCAGTGAATTCCGGGAACTAACCGGGGAGCTGTTTTTT.

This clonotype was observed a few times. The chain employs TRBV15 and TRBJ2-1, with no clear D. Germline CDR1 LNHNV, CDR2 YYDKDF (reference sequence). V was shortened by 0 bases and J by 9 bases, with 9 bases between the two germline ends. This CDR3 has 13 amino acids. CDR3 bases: TGTGCCACCAGCAGAGATGTGGGCGGTGAGCAGTTCTTC. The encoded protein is CATSRDVGGEQFF. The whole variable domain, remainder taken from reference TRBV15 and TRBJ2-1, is DAMVIQNPRYQVTQFGKPVTLSCSQTLNHNVMYWYQQKSSQAPKLLFHYYDKDFNNEADTPDNFQSRRPNTSFCFLDIRSPGLGDTAMYLCATSRDVGGEQFFGPGTRLTVL.

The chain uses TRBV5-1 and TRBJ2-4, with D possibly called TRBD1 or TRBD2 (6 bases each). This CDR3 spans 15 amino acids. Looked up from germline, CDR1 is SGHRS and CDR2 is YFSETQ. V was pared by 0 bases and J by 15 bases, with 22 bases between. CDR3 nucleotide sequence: TGCGCCAGCAGCTTGGAGGAGGGGTGGGGGGACACCACGTACTTC. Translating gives CASSLEEGWGDTTYF.

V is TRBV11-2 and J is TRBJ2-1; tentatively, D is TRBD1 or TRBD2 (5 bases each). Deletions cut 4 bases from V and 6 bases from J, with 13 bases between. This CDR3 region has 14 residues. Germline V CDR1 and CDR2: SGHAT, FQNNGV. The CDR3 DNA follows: TGTGCCAGCAGCTCGCAGGGACGTGGCAATGAGCAGTTCTTC. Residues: CASSSQGRGNEQFF.

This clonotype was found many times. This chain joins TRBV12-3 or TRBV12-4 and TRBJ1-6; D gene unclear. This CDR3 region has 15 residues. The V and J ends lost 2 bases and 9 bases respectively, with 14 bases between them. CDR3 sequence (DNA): TGTGCCAGCAGTTTACCTACCAAAGGAAGTTCACCCCTCCACTTT. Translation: CASSLPTKGSSPLHF.